This T cell receptor beta chain was sequenced for a study of Tregs in tolerant kidney transplant recipients. About the study: Sorting of CD4+CD25+CD127- cells followed approximately three-day belatacept mixed lymphocyte reactions, sometimes with roughly 5-day graft donor restimulation. Sorting used antibodies to exclude donor cells.

This CDR3 is built from 13 residues. V gave up 8 bases and J gave up 5 bases, with 16 bases separating them. CDR1 is SGHRS, CDR2 YFSETQ, per germline. The table came from immunoSEQ multiplex PCR; TCRdb's copy has only in-frame clones and leaves some out. The sample includes 25,000 to 35,000 clones, 70% to 85% seen only once; the top ten take approximately 2.1%. With regard to this clone: Its antigen remains unknown.

This clonotype originated in a human donor in good health. Input material: Tregs from blood cultured with allogeneic cells. This sequence joins TRBV5-1 and TRBJ1-1, with a tentative D call TRBD1 (6 bases). CDR3 in amino acids: CASGNAGTTEAFF. CDR3 nucleotides: TGCGCCAGTGGAAACGCCGGGACAACTGAAGCTTTCTTT.